The clone carrying this TCR beta chain appeared a few times. Its antigen is unidentified. This CDR3 is built from 17 residues. CDR1 and CDR2 (germline): SGHAT, FQNNGV. Trimming took off 3 bases at V and 3 bases at J, with 17 bases between the two ends. The data belong to a study of T cell responses to AZD1222 COVID-19 vaccine. Study conclusions and caveats: Clonal diversity was possibly underestimated; the donors were predominantly white British and more often female. All repertoire sampling was performed exclusively after the peak T cell response. The study reported that nearly half of spike-specific TCRs target unmutated variant regions.

This table comes from immunoSEQ multiplex PCR, and its TCRdb copy is limited to in-frame clones, with some not included. The sample yields around 100,000 clones, around 84% seen once. This sequence was found in an adult in good health. Sequencing used peripheral blood, obtained on day 0 of AZD1222 vaccination. The chain has TRBV11-2 and TRBJ1-4; possible D gene TRBD1, 6 bases. The CDR3 reads CASSFGTGTLANEKLFF. CDR3 sequence (DNA): TGTGCCAGCAGCTTCGGTACGGGGACACTCGCTAATGAAAAACTGTTTTTT.